This TCR beta chain emerged from a study of patients and donors after allogeneic stem cell transplantation. MiXCR, applied by TCRdb to the RT-PCR reads, yields one record per CDR3 protein. This sample carries about a million distinct CDR3 sequences, over 15% of them seen once, and the ten largest clones take roughly 6%. With 0 bases removed from V and 1 base from J, the gap between germline ends came to 10 bases. The CDR3 spans 15 residues. Germline V gene sequence: CDR1 SGHKS, CDR2 YYEKEE (reference sequence). There are a few counts of this clonotype. The chain is built from TRBV5-5 and TRBJ1-1, with D unclear. Material: blood, either unsorted or a sorted T cell fraction (not recorded which). The receptor was derived from a human donor who was either an allogeneic HSCT recipient or a stem cell or donor lymphocyte infusion donor (not recorded which). It is not recorded whose cells these are; they may come from a transplant donor. CDR3 in amino acids: CASSLGGLGNTEAFF. The CDR3 region has the DNA TGTGCCAGCAGCTTGGGAGGTCTGGGGAACACTGAAGCTTTCTTT.